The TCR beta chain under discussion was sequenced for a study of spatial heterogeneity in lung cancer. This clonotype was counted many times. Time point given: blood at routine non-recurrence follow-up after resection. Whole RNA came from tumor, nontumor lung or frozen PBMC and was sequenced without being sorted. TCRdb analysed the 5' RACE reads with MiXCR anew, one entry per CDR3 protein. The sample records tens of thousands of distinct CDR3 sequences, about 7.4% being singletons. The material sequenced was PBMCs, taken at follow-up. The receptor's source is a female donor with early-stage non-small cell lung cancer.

CDR3 residues: CASPGDRGWTDTQYF. CDR3 bases: TGTGCCAGCCCCGGGGACAGGGGATGGACAGATACGCAGTATTTT. This rearrangement joins TRBV18 to TRBJ2-3; 10 nucleotides align to TRBD1. V lost 8 bases, J lost 3 bases, and 8 bases stayed unmatched. CDR1 is KGHSH and CDR2 is LQKENI in the germline V gene. The CDR3 is 15 residues long.